The 2 T cell receptor beta chains presented below share a single source sample, sequenced in a study of T-cell memory formation after mild COVID-19. TCRdb recomputed calls from the 5' RACE reads with MiXCR, one row per CDR3 protein. The table lists 100,000 to 140,000 distinct CDR3 sequences, approximately 15% of them singletons. The specimen sequenced was PBMCs or a T cell subset sorted from them (not recorded which). The receptors stem from a man between 18 and 29 years old who had mild COVID-19 (a few samples of this study predate the infection). Cell type and time point are not known.

The chain carries TRBV12-3 or TRBV12-4 and TRBJ2-7; D might be TRBD2 (7 bases). Trimming took 3 bases from V and 3 from J, leaving 12 bases between them. This CDR3 contains 14 residues. The CDR3 region is CASSFWGGGYEQYF. CDR3 in DNA: TGTGCCAGCAGTTTTTGGGGGGGCGGCTACGAGCAGTACTTC.

This clonotype was counted a few times. The chain joins TRBV18 to TRBJ1-6, with D uncertain. Germline CDR1 and CDR2: KGHSH and LQKENI. V lost 6 bases to trimming and J lost 0 bases, with 9 bases between them. This CDR3 has 15 amino acids. The CDR3, as DNA: TGTGCCAGCTCTCAAGGGAGCTCCTATAATTCACCCCTCCACTTT. This gives the protein CASSQGSSYNSPLHF.